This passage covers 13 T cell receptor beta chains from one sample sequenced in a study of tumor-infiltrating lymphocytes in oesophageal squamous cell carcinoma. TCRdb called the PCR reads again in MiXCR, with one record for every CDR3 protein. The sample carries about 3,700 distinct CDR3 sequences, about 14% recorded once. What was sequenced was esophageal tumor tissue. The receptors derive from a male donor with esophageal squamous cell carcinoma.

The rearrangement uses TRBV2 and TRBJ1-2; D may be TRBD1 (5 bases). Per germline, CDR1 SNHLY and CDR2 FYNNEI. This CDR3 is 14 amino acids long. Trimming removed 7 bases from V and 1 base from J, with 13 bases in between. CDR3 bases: TGTGCCAGCACCCCCCGGGGGTATAACTATGGCTACACCTTC. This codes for CASTPRGYNYGYTF. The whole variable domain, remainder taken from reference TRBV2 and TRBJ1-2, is EPEVTQTPSHQVTQMGQEVILRCVPISNHLYFYWYRQILGQKVEFLVSFYNNEISEKSEIFDDQFSVERPDGSNFTLKIRSTKLEDSAMYFCASTPRGYNYGYTFGSGTRLTVV.

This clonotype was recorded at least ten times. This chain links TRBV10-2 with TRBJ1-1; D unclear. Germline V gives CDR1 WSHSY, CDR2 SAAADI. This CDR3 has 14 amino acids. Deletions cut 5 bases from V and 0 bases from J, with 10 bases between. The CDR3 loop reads CASSSPGMNTEAFF. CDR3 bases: TGCGCCAGCAGTAGTCCGGGGATGAACACTGAAGCTTTCTTT.

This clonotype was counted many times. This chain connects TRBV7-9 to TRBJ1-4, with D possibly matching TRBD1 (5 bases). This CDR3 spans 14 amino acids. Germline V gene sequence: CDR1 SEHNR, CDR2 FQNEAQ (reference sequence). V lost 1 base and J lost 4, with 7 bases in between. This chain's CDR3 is CASSLGGGNEKLFF. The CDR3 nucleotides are TGTGCCAGCAGCTTAGGGGGGGGTAATGAAAAACTGTTTTTT.

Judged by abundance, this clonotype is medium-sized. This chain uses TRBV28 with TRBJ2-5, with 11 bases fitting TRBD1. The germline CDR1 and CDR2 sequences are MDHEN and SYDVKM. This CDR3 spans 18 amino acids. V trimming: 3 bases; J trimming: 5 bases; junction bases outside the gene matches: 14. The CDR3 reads CASSFPLGTGGLLETQYF. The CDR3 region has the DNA TGTGCCAGCAGTTTTCCCTTGGGGACAGGGGGATTGTTGGAGACCCAGTACTTC. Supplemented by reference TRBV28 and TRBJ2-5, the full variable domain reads DVKVTQSSRYLVKRTGEKVFLECVQDMDHENMFWYRQDPGLGLRLIYFSYDVKMKEKGDIPEGYSVSREKKERFSLILESASTNQTSMYLCASSFPLGTGGLLETQYFGPGTRLLVL.

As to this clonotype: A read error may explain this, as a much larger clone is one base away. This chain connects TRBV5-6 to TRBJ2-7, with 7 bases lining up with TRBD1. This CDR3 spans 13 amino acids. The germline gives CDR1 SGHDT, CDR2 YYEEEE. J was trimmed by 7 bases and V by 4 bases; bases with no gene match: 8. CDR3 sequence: CASSLTGVAEQYF. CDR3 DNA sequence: TGTGCCAGCAGCCTCACAGGGGTGGCTGAGCAGTACTTC.

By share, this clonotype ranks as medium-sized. The CDR3 DNA reads as TGTGCCATCGGCTTGGGACAATCGAACTATGGCTACACCTTC. Protein sequence: CAIGLGQSNYGYTF. The rearrangement uses TRBV10-3 and TRBJ1-2; D might be TRBD1 (6 bases). Trimming shortened V by 8 bases and J by 2 bases, and 15 bases separated the two germline ends. CDR1 is ENHRY, CDR2 SYGVKD, per germline. The CDR3 is made up of 14 amino acids.

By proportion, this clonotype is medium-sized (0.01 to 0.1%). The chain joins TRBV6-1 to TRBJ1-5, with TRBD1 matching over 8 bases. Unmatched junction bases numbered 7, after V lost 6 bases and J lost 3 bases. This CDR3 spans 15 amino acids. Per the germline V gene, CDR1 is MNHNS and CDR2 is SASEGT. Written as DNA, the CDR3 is TGTGCCAGCAGCACCGGACAGGGACTCAATCAGCCCCAGCATTTT. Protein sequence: CASSTGQGLNQPQHF.

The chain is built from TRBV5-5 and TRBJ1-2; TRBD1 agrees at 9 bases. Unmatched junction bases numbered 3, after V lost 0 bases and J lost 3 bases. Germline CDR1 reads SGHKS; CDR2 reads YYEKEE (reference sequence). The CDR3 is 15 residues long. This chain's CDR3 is CASSLEGQGYYGYTF. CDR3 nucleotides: TGTGCCAGCAGCTTGGAGGGACAGGGCTACTATGGCTACACCTTC.

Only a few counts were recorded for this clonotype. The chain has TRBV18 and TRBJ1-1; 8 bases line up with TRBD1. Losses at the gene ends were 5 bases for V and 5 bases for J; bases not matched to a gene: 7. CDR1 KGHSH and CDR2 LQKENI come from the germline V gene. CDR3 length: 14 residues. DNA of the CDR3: TGTGCCAGCTCAACAAAAGGACAGGGTACTGAAGCTTTCTTT. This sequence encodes CASSTKGQGTEAFF.

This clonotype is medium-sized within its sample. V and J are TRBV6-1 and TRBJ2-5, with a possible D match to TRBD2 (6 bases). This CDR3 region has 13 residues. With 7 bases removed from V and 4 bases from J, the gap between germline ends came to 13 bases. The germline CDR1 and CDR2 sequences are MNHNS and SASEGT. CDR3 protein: CASNIQGGETQYF. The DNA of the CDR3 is TGTGCCAGCAACATCCAGGGAGGAGAGACCCAGTACTTC.

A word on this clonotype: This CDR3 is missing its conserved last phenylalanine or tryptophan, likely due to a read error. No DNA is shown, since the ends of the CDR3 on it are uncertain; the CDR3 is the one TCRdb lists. The CDR3 reads CASSDDRVRRETQYFGP. The chain recombines TRBV25-1 with TRBJ2-3; the table's D call, TRBD1, was not checked against the DNA. Per the germline V gene, CDR1 is MGHDK and CDR2 is SYGVNS. 17 amino acids form the CDR3, both terminal residues included.

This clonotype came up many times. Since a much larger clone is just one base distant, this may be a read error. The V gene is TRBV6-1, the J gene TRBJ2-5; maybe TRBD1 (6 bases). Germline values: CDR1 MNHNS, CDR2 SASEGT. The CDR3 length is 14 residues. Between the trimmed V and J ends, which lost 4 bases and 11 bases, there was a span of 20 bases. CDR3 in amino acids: CASSGQEEYNEQYF. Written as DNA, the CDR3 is TGTGCCAGCAGTGGACAGGAGGAGTACAATGAGCAGTACTTC.

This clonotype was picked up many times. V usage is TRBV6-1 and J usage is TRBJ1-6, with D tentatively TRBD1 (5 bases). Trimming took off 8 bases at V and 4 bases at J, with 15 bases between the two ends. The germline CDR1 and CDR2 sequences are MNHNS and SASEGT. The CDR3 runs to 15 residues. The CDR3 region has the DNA TGTGCCAGCCGTGGGGCTCCGACATATAATTCACCCCTCCACTTT. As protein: CASRGAPTYNSPLHF.